This T cell receptor (beta chain) was documented in a study of blood T cell repertoires in COVID-19. After removal of 10 bases from V and 5 bases from J, the junction contained 17 bases not matched to a gene. This CDR3 spans 17 amino acids. CDR1 is LNHDA and CDR2 is SQIVND in the germline V gene (reference sequence). Original handling: Amplified reference gene primers provided the basis for estimating nucleated cell counts. The method was immunoSEQ multiplex PCR; TCRdb's version includes in-frame clones alone and lacks a portion of them. V and J calls and clone size come straight from that table; D and trimming were deduced from the DNA. The sample yields hundreds of thousands of clones, roughly 90% seen once.

This clonotype was obtained from a woman aged 25 to 39 with COVID-19, enrolled during active disease. The sample was peripheral blood. The chain joins TRBV19 to TRBJ2-5; 12 bases map to TRBD2. CDR3 DNA sequence: TGTGCCACCAAGACCCGGTGGCTAGCGGGAGGGCCGGAGACCCAGTACTTC. This gives the protein CATKTRWLAGGPETQYF.